A single sample is the source of the 21 T cell receptor beta chains below, sequenced in a study of regulatory T cells in long-lasting Graves disease. Through Arm-PCR of CDR3 regions and iRepertoire HTBI primers, TCR beta libraries were built. A single record per CDR3 protein comes from TCRdb applying MiXCR to the multiplex PCR reads. The profile covers fewer than 550,000 distinct CDR3 sequences, with roughly a fifth appearing a single time and around 7% taken by the ten largest. Indicated time point: persistent/refractory GD, antithyroid drugs over 5 years with positive TRAb. PBMC-derived RNA was used for the TCR library. The starting material was peripheral blood mononuclear cells (PBMCs), obtained when the disease was refractory, from a patient treated with antithyroid drugs. These TCRs come from a female donor with Graves disease.

This clonotype was detected many times. V is TRBV11-2 and J is TRBJ1-2; no reliable D call. Germline V gene data show CDR1 as SGHAT and CDR2 as FQNNGV. The CDR3 length is 16 residues. The ends were cut back, 4 bases at V and 2 bases at J, with 17 bases in the middle. CDR3 region: CASSSLAVQENYGYTF. The CDR3 DNA is TGTGCCAGCAGCTCGTTAGCGGTCCAGGAGAACTATGGCTACACCTTC. The full variable domain, in which reference TRBV11-2 and TRBJ1-2 provide the parts outside the CDR3, is EAGVAQSPRYKIIEKRQSVAFWCNPISGHATLYWYQQILGQGPKLLIQFQNNGVVDDSQLPKDRFSAERLKGVDSTLKIQPAKLEDSAVYLCASSSLAVQENYGYTFGSGTRLTVV.

The rearrangement links TRBV19 to TRBJ1-5, with D maybe TRBD1 (5 bases). The V and J ends lost 6 bases and 7 bases respectively, with 13 bases between them. CDR3 size: 13 residues. The germline gives CDR1 LNHDA, CDR2 SQIVND (reference sequence). The CDR3 protein is CASRGASGQPQHF. DNA of the CDR3: TGTGCCAGTAGAGGGGCGTCAGGGCAGCCCCAGCATTTT.

This chain connects TRBV24-1 to TRBJ2-2, with 7 bases matching TRBD1. From germline, CDR1 is KGHDR and CDR2 SFDVKD. The CDR3 extends over 14 amino acids. V lost 11 bases to trimming and J lost 0 bases; unmatched junction nucleotides: 5. The CDR3 loop is CASSGGTNTGELFF. For the CDR3, the DNA is TGTGCCAGCTCAGGGGGTACGAACACCGGGGAGCTGTTTTTT.

Ten or more counts support this clonotype. V gene TRBV10-3 combines with J gene TRBJ2-7, with TRBD1 matching over 12 bases. Germline CDR1 and CDR2: ENHRY and SYGVKD. The CDR3 contains 15 residues. Trimming cost V 2 bases and J 6 bases; bases outside gene matches: 5. In nucleotides, the CDR3 is TGTGCCATCAGTGAGACCGGGACAGGGGGCTTCGAGCAGTACTTC. This encodes CAISETGTGGFEQYF.

This clonotype came up many times. The CDR3 sequence: CASSENEGYTF. CDR3 nucleotide sequence: TGTGCCAGCAGTGAGAACGAAGGCTACACCTTC. This chain links TRBV6-1 with TRBJ1-2; no definite D call. The CDR3 totals 11 residues. With 3 bases removed from V and 8 bases from J, the gap between germline ends came to 7 bases. Germline assignment: CDR1 MNHNS and CDR2 SASEGT.

The rearrangement joins TRBV29-1 to TRBJ2-7, with a weak D call TRBD1 (6 bases). Between the trimmed V and J ends, which lost 7 bases and 4 bases, there was a span of 17 bases. The CDR3 consists of 13 residues. The V gene's germline CDR1 is SQVTM and CDR2 ANQGSEA. The CDR3 DNA follows: TGCAGCGCTGTCGGGACACGACATTACGAGCAGTACTTC. This encodes CSAVGTRHYEQYF.

Details on this clonotype: A much larger clonotype is one base distant, so this may be a read error. This sequence joins TRBV5-6 and TRBJ1-2; D perhaps matches TRBD1 (5 bases). V gave up 1 base and J gave up 2 bases, with 12 bases separating them. Germline lookup yields CDR1 SGHDT and CDR2 YYEEEE. This CDR3 comprises 15 residues. The CDR3 DNA is TGTGCCAGCAGCTTGAGGGACGGGCCCAACTATGGCTACACCTTC. Amino acids: CASSLRDGPNYGYTF.

This clonotype was picked up many times. This chain joins TRBV7-2 and TRBJ1-2; D is uncertain. The CDR3 totals 12 residues. Germline-derived CDR1 and CDR2 are SGHTA and FQGNSA. With 5 bases removed from V and 7 bases from J, the gap between germline ends came to 11 bases. CDR3 in DNA: TGTGCCAGCAGCCCTGGTGCGTCTGGCTACACCTTC. Translation gives CASSPGASGYTF.

This clonotype was detected many times. This chain uses TRBV12-3 or TRBV12-4 with TRBJ2-5; D possibly corresponds to TRBD1 (5 bases). V was shortened by 6 bases and J by 0 bases, with 14 bases between the two germline ends. The CDR3 runs 15 residues. The CDR3 here is CASSLQETNQETQYF. CDR3 DNA: TGTGCCAGCAGCCTACAGGAGACCAACCAAGAGACCCAGTACTTC.

The chain links TRBV11-2 to TRBJ2-5, with 9 bases aligning to TRBD2. The germline V gene has CDR1 SGHAT and CDR2 FQNNGV. V gave up 3 bases and J gave up 4 bases; unmatched junction bases: 6. This CDR3 has 15 amino acids. The CDR3 nucleotides read TGTGCCAGCAGCTTTGCGGGGGGGCCTCCAGAGACCCAGTACTTC. Protein sequence: CASSFAGGPPETQYF.

On this clonotype itself: Given a much more abundant clone one base away, this may be a read error. This sequence joins TRBV7-2 and TRBJ2-7, with TRBD1 matching 10 bases. CDR1 and CDR2 from the germline V gene are SGHTA and FQGNSA. The CDR3 contains 16 residues. The junction had 8 bases not matched to a gene; V was cut back by 5 bases and J by 1 base. The CDR3 nucleotides read TGTGCCAGCAGCCCCGAGGACAGGGGGATATCCTACGAGCAGTACTTC. This codes for CASSPEDRGISYEQYF.

Note on this clonotype: Given a much more abundant clone one base away, this may be a read error. The chain employs TRBV12-3 or TRBV12-4 and TRBJ1-5, with 9 bases identical to TRBD1. There are 15 residues in the CDR3. DNA of the CDR3: TGTGCCAGCAGTGCCGGACAGGGGTTCAATCAGCTCCAGCATTTT. Its translation: CASSAGQGFNQLQHF.

This sequence joins TRBV9 and TRBJ2-7; tentatively, D is TRBD2 (6 bases). Deletions cut 0 bases from V and 0 bases from J, with 10 bases between. Germline lookup yields CDR1 SGDLS and CDR2 YYNGEE. The CDR3 consists of 15 residues. The CDR3 nucleotides read TGTGCCAGCAGCGTAGCGGAGGGTAACTCCTACGAGCAGTACTTC. Encoded protein: CASSVAEGNSYEQYF.

In this sample, this clonotype turned up many times. The V and J genes are TRBV3-1 and TRBJ2-7, with D uncertain. The CDR3 runs 11 residues. V dropped 1 base and J dropped 2 bases, with 0 bases sitting between them. Germline V gene lookup returns CDR1 LGHDT and CDR2 YNNKEL (reference sequence). CDR3 region: CASSQAYEQYF. CDR3 in DNA: TGTGCCAGCAGCCAAGCCTACGAGCAGTACTTC.

This chain uses TRBV7-9 with TRBJ2-7; D unresolved. V lost 5 bases and J 1 base, leaving 9 bases between the germline ends. Germline V lookup: CDR1 SEHNR, CDR2 FQNEAQ (reference sequence). The CDR3 is 13 residues long. CDR3 region: CASSPALSYEQYF. In DNA, the CDR3 is TGTGCCAGCAGCCCCGCGCTTTCCTACGAGCAGTACTTC.

This clonotype showed up many times. V usage is TRBV6-1 and J usage is TRBJ1-1; no definite D call. The ends were cut back, 7 bases at V and 2 bases at J, with 17 bases in the middle. Germline CDR1 is MNHNS and CDR2 is SASEGT. This CDR3 contains 15 residues. CDR3 sequence: CASISQWEGNTEAFF. Written as DNA, the CDR3 is TGTGCCAGCATCAGTCAGTGGGAGGGAAACACTGAAGCTTTCTTT.

This clonotype was detected many times. The chain carries TRBV2 and TRBJ1-2; TRBD1 might be the D (6 bases). Germline V lookup: CDR1 SNHLY, CDR2 FYNNEI. Trimming cost V 6 bases and J 4 bases, with 9 bases left between them. CDR3 size: 12 residues. This CDR3 is CASRVQGYGYTF. For the CDR3, the DNA is TGTGCCAGCAGGGTACAGGGCTATGGCTACACCTTC.

There are a few counts of this clonotype. The chain uses TRBV7-2 and TRBJ1-5, with D uncertain. This CDR3 region has 13 residues. The germline gives CDR1 SGHTA, CDR2 FQGNSA. V lost 6 bases and J lost 6, with 12 bases in between. CDR3 in amino acids: CASRGSEAQPQHF. The CDR3 coding sequence is TGTGCCAGCAGGGGATCTGAGGCTCAGCCCCAGCATTTT.

This clonotype was counted at least ten times. J is TRBJ2-7 and V is TRBV28; 8 nucleotides match TRBD2. V was clipped by 3 bases and J by 7 bases; unmatched bases: 14. Germline values: CDR1 MDHEN, CDR2 SYDVKM. The CDR3 has 16 residues. The CDR3 coding sequence is TGTGCCAGCAGTTTTCCCCTCCGGGAGGGCCGACAGGAGCAGTACTTC. This sequence encodes CASSFPLREGRQEQYF.

In the case of this clonotype: It is likely a read error: a sequence one base away is far more abundant. The chain recombines TRBV6-1 with TRBJ2-5, with 7 bases lining up with TRBD2. The germline CDR1 and CDR2 sequences are MNHNS and SASEGT. The CDR3 has 14 amino acids. The CDR3 DNA reads TGTGCCAGCACCCCTGCGGGGGAACAAGAGACCCAGTGCTTC. Translating it yields CASTPAGEQETQCF.

This clonotype was counted a few times. The chain employs TRBV7-2 and TRBJ1-4; no clear D gene. The V gene's germline CDR1 is SGHTA and CDR2 FQGNSA. This CDR3 contains 13 residues. Between the trimmed V and J ends, which lost 3 bases and 4 bases, there was a span of 6 bases. CDR3 protein: CASSFYNNEKLFF. CDR3 nucleotide sequence: TGTGCCAGCAGCTTCTATAATAATGAAAAACTGTTTTTT.